The 18 T cell receptor beta chains given below trace back to one sample, sequenced in a study of patients and donors after allogeneic stem cell transplantation. One entry per CDR3 protein, called by TCRdb with MiXCR from the RT-PCR reads. Here the sample spans over 350,000 distinct CDR3 sequences, around 16% being singletons. Sequencing was carried out using blood, either unsorted or a sorted T cell fraction (not recorded which). The receptors were sampled from a human donor who was either an allogeneic HSCT recipient or a stem cell or donor lymphocyte infusion donor (not recorded which). It is not recorded whose cells these are; they may come from a transplant donor.

In this sample, this clonotype turned up a few times. CDR3 nucleotides: TGTGCCAGCAGTTACCGCCTGAAGGAGGAGACCCAGTACTTC. Translated: CASSYRLKEETQYF. This chain uses TRBV6-5 with TRBJ2-5; D is ambiguous. V lost 2 bases and J 5 bases, leaving 12 bases between the germline ends. The CDR3 sequence is 14 residues long. Germline CDR1 reads MNHEY; CDR2 reads SVGAGI.

The chain combines TRBV7-8 with TRBJ2-7; a possible D gene is TRBD2 (6 bases). V was shortened by 5 bases and J by 2 bases, with 16 bases between the two germline ends. CDR1 and CDR2 (germline): SGHVS, FQNEAQ. CDR3 length: 15 residues. CDR3 protein: CASSPGRGGTYEQYF. CDR3 nucleotides: TGTGCCAGCAGCCCCGGTAGGGGAGGAACCTACGAGCAGTACTTC.

This clonotype was counted between two and nine times. The rearrangement joins TRBV6-5 to TRBJ1-4; D is unclear. Trimming removed 2 bases at V and 7 bases at J, with 14 bases between. This CDR3 contains 15 residues. The germline gives CDR1 MNHEY, CDR2 SVGAGI. CDR3 DNA: TGTGCCAGCAGTTACCAAAACGGAAGAGGTGAAAAACTGTTTTTT. This codes for CASSYQNGRGEKLFF.

The genes are TRBV9 and TRBJ2-1; 15 bases map to TRBD2. V gave up 0 bases and J gave up 3 bases; unmatched junction bases: 1. Germline V gene lookup returns CDR1 SGDLS and CDR2 YYNGEE. There are 17 residues in the CDR3. CDR3 DNA: TGTGCCAGCAGCGTAGGGACTAGCGGGAGGGTCTACAATGAGCAGTTCTTC. Amino acids: CASSVGTSGRVYNEQFF. The full variable domain, in which reference TRBV9 and TRBJ2-1 provide the parts outside the CDR3, is DSGVTQTPKHLITATGQRVTLRCSPRSGDLSVYWYQQSLDQGLQFLIQYYNGEERAKGNILERFSAQQFPDLHSELNLSSLELGDSALYFCASSVGTSGRVYNEQFFGPGTRLTVL.

This clonotype was seen more than once but under ten times. The chain is built from TRBV10-3 and TRBJ2-7, with D tentatively TRBD1 (6 bases). The CDR3 is 14 residues long. Germline assignment: CDR1 ENHRY and CDR2 SYGVKD. V was trimmed by 6 bases and J by 0 bases, leaving 12 bases between them. The CDR3 sequence: CAISRGQPSYEQYF. In DNA, the CDR3 is TGTGCCATCAGCCGGGGACAACCCTCCTACGAGCAGTACTTC.

This clonotype was observed a handful of times. The chain employs TRBV7-9 and TRBJ2-5; D call uncertain. The CDR3 is 13 residues long. V was clipped by 5 bases and J by 5 bases, with 12 bases between them. The germline V gene has CDR1 SEHNR and CDR2 FQNEAQ (reference sequence). Here the CDR3 reads CASSDTDGETQYF. As DNA, the CDR3 is TGTGCCAGCAGCGATACAGATGGGGAGACCCAGTACTTC.

The rearrangement uses TRBV5-1 and TRBJ2-2; 7 bases are shared with TRBD2. The junction had 9 bases not matched to a gene; V was cut back by 2 bases and J by 2 bases. The CDR3 length is 17 residues. Germline-derived CDR1 and CDR2 are SGHRS and YFSETQ. CDR3: CASSLGGGRRNTGELFF. The CDR3 nucleotides read TGCGCCAGCAGCTTAGGTGGCGGGAGACGAAACACCGGGGAGCTGTTTTTT.

This clonotype has a handful of counts. The chain is built from TRBV10-3 and TRBJ2-3, with 11 bases identical to TRBD2. Germline V CDR1 and CDR2: ENHRY, SYGVKD. The CDR3 contains 15 residues. With V trimmed by 10 bases and J by 3 bases, 9 bases remained unmatched. CDR3 loop: CATGRLAGKTDTQYF. The DNA of the CDR3 is TGTGCCACAGGGAGACTAGCGGGGAAAACAGATACGCAGTATTTT.

The V and J genes are TRBV18 and TRBJ2-6, with unresolved D. This CDR3 is 18 amino acids long. Germline V gene sequence: CDR1 KGHSH, CDR2 LQKENI. Trimming removed 1 base at V and 1 base at J, with 14 bases between. The DNA of the CDR3 is TGTGCCAGCTCACCACAGGGTAGGAAGAGGTCTGGGGCCAACGTCCTGACTTTC. Its protein product is CASSPQGRKRSGANVLTF.

V and J are TRBV9 and TRBJ1-5; no definite D call. CDR3 length equals 13 residues. V lost 0 bases to trimming and J lost 7 bases, with 8 bases between them. The V gene's germline CDR1 is SGDLS and CDR2 YYNGEE. The CDR3 DNA is TGTGCCAGCAGCGTAGGGCTTGGCCAGCCCCAGCATTTT. It codes for CASSVGLGQPQHF. Full variable domain (rest looked up from reference TRBV9 and TRBJ1-5): DSGVTQTPKHLITATGQRVTLRCSPRSGDLSVYWYQQSLDQGLQFLIQYYNGEERAKGNILERFSAQQFPDLHSELNLSSLELGDSALYFCASSVGLGQPQHFGDGTRLSIL.

This rearrangement joins TRBV10-3 to TRBJ2-2; tentative D call: TRBD1 (5 bases). This CDR3 contains 14 residues. The V gene lost 4 bases and the J gene lost 8 bases, with 14 bases spanning the gap. The germline V gene encodes CDR1 ENHRY and CDR2 SYGVKD. CDR3 residues: CAISGTASGGELFF. The DNA of the CDR3 is TGTGCCATCAGTGGGACGGCCTCAGGGGGGGAGCTGTTTTTT.

This clonotype was detected a few times. The genes are TRBV5-1 and TRBJ1-1, with TRBD1 as a possible D gene (5 bases). Germline V gene sequence: CDR1 SGHRS, CDR2 YFSETQ. V dropped 5 bases and J dropped 4 bases, with 12 bases sitting between them. This CDR3 is 13 amino acids long. The DNA of the CDR3 is TGCGCCAGCAGGGGATGGGGGGGCACTGAAGCTTTCTTT. It codes for CASRGWGGTEAFF. Combining the CDR3 with reference TRBV5-1 and TRBJ1-1 gives the whole variable domain KAGVTQTPRYLIKTRGQQVTLSCSPISGHRSVSWYQQTPGQGLQFLFEYFSETQRNKGNFPGRFSGRQFSNSRSEMNVSTLELGDSALYLCASRGWGGTEAFFGQGTRLTVV.

As regards this clonotype: At one end, the junction sequence differs from germline, possibly due to a read error. The V and J genes are TRBV5-1 and TRBJ2-7, with TRBD2 matching over 10 bases. Germline V gene data show CDR1 as SGHRS and CDR2 as YFSETQ. The CDR3 covers 15 residues. The CDR3 nucleotides read TGCGCCAGCAGCCCCGGGACTAGCGCCGCCTACGGGCAGTACTTC. Amino acids: CASSPGTSAAYGQYF.

The chain recombines TRBV14 with TRBJ2-5, with D unclear. The V and J ends lost 3 bases and 5 bases respectively, with 4 bases between them. The length of the CDR3 is 11 residues. Germline V gene lookup returns CDR1 SGHDN and CDR2 FVKESK. Written as DNA, the CDR3 is TGTGCCAGCAGCCATAGGGAGACCCAGTACTTC. Translating gives CASSHRETQYF.

This clonotype was recorded a few times. V gene TRBV18 combines with J gene TRBJ1-2; D unclear. CDR1 is KGHSH, CDR2 LQKENI, per germline. The CDR3 has 16 residues. V gave up 3 bases and J gave up 2 bases, with 16 bases separating them. Here the CDR3 DNA reads TGTGCCAGCTCACCTATTAGCCTTAACTCCAACTATGGCTACACCTTC. It yields the protein CASSPISLNSNYGYTF.

This clonotype occurred a few times. The chain is built from TRBV7-2 and TRBJ1-2; D may be TRBD1 (5 bases). V lost 1 base to trimming and J lost 4 bases, with 10 bases between them. CDR1 and CDR2 from the germline V gene are SGHTA and FQGNSA. This CDR3 comprises 14 residues. The CDR3 is CASSLEQGPYGYTF. CDR3 in DNA: TGTGCCAGCAGCTTAGAGCAGGGACCCTATGGCTACACCTTC.

This clonotype was recorded a few times. V gene TRBV15 combines with J gene TRBJ2-5; 9 nucleotides match TRBD1. The CDR3 sequence is 14 residues long. Germline trimming cut 4 bases from V and 4 bases from J; bases unmatched to any gene: 4. CDR1 and CDR2 (germline): LNHNV, YYDKDF (reference sequence). This chain's CDR3 is CATSIYRGPETQYF. The CDR3 bases are TGTGCCACCAGCATCTACAGGGGGCCAGAGACCCAGTACTTC. Variable domain in full (rest from reference TRBV15 and TRBJ2-5): DAMVIQNPRYQVTQFGKPVTLSCSQTLNHNVMYWYQQKSSQAPKLLFHYYDKDFNNEADTPDNFQSRRPNTSFCFLDIRSPGLGDTAMYLCATSIYRGPETQYFGPGTRLLVL.

This clonotype came up a few times. The rearrangement uses TRBV12-5 and TRBJ2-5, with a possible D match to TRBD2 (5 bases). With 6 bases removed from V and 3 bases from J, the gap between germline ends came to 14 bases. In germline, CDR1 is LGHNT, CDR2 FRNRAP. The CDR3 spans 14 residues. The CDR3 nucleotides read TGTGCTAGTGGATCAGGACTCAAAGAAGAGACCCAGTACTTC. Its protein is CASGSGLKEETQYF.